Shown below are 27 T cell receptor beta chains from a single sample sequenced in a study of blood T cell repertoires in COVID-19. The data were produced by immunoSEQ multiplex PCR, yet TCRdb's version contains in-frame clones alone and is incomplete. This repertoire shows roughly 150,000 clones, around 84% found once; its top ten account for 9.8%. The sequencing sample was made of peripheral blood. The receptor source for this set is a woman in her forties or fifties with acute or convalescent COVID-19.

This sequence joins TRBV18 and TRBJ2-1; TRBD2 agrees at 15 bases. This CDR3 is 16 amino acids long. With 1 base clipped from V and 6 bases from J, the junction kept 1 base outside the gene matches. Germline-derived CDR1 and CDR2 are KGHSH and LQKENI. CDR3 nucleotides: TGTGCCAGCTCACCACGGACTAGCGGGGGGGCCAATGAGCAGTTCTTC. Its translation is CASSPRTSGGANEQFF.

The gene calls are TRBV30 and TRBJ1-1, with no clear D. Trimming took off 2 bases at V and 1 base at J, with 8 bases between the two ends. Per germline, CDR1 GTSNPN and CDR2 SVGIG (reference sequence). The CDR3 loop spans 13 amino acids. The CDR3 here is CAWSLVSNTEAFF. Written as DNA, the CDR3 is TGTGCCTGGAGTCTAGTCTCGAACACTGAAGCTTTCTTT.

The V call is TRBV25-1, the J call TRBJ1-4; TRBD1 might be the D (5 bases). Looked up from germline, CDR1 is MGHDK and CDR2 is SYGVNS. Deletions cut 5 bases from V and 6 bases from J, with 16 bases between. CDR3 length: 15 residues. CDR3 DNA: TGTGCCAGCAGTTTTTGGGGGGTATCGGATGAAAAACTGTTTTTT. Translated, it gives CASSFWGVSDEKLFF. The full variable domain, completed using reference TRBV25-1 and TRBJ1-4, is EADIYQTPRYLVIGTGKKITLECSQTMGHDKMYWYQQDPGMELHLIHYSYGVNSTEKGDLSSESTVSRIRTEHFPLTLESARPSHTSQYLCASSFWGVSDEKLFFGSGTQLSVL.

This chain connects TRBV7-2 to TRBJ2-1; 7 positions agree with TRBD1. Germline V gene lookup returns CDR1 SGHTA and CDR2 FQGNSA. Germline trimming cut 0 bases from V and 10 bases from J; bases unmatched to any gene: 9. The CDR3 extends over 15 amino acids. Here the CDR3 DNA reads TGTGCCAGCAGCTTAGCGGTGACAGGGAAAGGCGAGCAGTTCTTC. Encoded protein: CASSLAVTGKGEQFF.

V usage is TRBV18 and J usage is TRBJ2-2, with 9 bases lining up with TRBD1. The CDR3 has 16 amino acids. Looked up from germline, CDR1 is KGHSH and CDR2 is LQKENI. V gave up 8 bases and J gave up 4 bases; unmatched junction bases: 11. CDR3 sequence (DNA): TGTGCCAGCATCCCCGGGACAGGGTATTCCACCGGGGAGCTGTTTTTT. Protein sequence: CASIPGTGYSTGELFF.

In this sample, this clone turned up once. CDR3 DNA: TGTGCCAGCAGCCAAAGGGGACAGGTTACCTACGAGCAGTACTTC. It translates to CASSQRGQVTYEQYF. The rearrangement uses TRBV7-2 and TRBJ2-7; 8 bases fit TRBD1. Trimming removed 5 bases from V and 2 bases from J; junction bases left unmatched: 8. The CDR3 runs 15 residues. Germline CDR1 SGHTA, CDR2 FQGNSA.

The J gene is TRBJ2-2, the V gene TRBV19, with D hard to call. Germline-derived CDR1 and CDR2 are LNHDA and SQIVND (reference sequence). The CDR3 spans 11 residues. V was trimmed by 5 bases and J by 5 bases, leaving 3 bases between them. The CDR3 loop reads CASSQTGELFF. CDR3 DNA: TGTGCCAGTAGTCAGACCGGGGAGCTGTTTTTT.

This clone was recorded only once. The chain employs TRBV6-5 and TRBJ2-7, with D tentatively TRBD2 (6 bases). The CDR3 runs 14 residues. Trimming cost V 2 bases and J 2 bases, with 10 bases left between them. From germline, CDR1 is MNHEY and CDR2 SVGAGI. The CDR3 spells CASSYGAGPYEQYF. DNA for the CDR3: TGTGCCAGCAGTTACGGGGCGGGGCCCTACGAGCAGTACTTC.

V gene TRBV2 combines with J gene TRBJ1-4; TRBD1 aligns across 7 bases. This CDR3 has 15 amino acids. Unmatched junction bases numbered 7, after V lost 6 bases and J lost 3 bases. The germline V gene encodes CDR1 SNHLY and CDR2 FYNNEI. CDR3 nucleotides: TGTGCCAGCAGCTTACAGGGGATGTCTAATGAAAAACTGTTTTTT. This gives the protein CASSLQGMSNEKLFF. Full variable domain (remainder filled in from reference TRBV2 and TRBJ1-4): EPEVTQTPSHQVTQMGQEVILRCVPISNHLYFYWYRQILGQKVEFLVSFYNNEISEKSEIFDDQFSVERPDGSNFTLKIRSTKLEDSAMYFCASSLQGMSNEKLFFGSGTQLSVL.

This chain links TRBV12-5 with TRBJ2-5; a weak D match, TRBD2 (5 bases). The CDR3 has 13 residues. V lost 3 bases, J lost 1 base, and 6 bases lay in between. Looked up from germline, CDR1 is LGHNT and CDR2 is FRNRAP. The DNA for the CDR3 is TGTGCTAGTGGTTTAGGGAGCCAAGAGACCCAGTACTTC. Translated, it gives CASGLGSQETQYF. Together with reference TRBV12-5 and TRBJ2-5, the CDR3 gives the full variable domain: DARVTQTPRHKVTEMGQEVTMRCQPILGHNTVFWYRQTMMQGLELLAYFRNRAPLDDSGMPKDRFSAEMPDATLATLKIQPSEPRDSAVYFCASGLGSQETQYFGPGTRLLVL.

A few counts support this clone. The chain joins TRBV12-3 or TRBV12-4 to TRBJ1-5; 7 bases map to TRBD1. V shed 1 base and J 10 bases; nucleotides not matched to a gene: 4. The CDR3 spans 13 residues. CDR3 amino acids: CASSLEGAGPQHF. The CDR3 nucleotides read TGTGCCAGCAGTTTAGAGGGGGCAGGTCCCCAGCATTTT.

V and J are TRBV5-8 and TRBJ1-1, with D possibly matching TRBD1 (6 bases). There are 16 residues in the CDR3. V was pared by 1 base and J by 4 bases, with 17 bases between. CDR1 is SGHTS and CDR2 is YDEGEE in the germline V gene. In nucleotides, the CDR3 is TGTGCCAGCAGCTTGCGATCCGCCAGGGGAATCACTGAAGCTTTCTTT. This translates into CASSLRSARGITEAFF.

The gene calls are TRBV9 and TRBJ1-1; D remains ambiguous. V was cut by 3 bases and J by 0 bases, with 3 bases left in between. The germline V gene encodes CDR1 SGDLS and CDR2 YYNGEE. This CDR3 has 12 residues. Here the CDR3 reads CASSALNTEAFF. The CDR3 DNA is TGTGCCAGCAGCGCGTTGAACACTGAAGCTTTCTTT.

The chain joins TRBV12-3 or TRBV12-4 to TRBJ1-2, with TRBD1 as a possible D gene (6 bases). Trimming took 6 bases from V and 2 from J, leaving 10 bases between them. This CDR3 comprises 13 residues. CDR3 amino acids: CASSRGQNYGYTF. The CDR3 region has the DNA TGTGCCAGCAGCCGAGGACAGAACTATGGCTACACCTTC.

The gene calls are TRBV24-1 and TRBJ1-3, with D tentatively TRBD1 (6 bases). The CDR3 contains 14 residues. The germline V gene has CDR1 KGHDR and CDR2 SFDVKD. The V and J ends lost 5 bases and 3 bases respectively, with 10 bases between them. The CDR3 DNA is TGTGCCACCAGTGCAGGGGATTATGGAAACACCATATATTTT. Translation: CATSAGDYGNTIYF.

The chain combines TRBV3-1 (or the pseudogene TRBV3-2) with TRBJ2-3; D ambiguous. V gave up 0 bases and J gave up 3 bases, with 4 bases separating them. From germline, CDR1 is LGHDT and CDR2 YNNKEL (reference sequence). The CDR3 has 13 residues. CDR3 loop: CASSQDNTDTQYF. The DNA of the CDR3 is TGTGCCAGCAGCCAAGATAATACAGATACGCAGTATTTT.

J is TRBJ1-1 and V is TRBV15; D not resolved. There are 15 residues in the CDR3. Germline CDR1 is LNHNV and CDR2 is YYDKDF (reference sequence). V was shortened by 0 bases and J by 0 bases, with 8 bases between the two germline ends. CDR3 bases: TGTGCCACCAGCAGAGAGTTGGCGGTGAACACTGAAGCTTTCTTT. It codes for CATSRELAVNTEAFF.

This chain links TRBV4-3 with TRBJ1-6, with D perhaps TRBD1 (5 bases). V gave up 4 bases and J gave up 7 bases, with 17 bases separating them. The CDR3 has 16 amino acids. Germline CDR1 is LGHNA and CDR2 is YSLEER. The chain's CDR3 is CASSLEPGGRNSPLHF. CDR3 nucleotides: TGCGCCAGCAGCCTAGAACCCGGGGGAAGGAATTCACCCCTCCACTTT.

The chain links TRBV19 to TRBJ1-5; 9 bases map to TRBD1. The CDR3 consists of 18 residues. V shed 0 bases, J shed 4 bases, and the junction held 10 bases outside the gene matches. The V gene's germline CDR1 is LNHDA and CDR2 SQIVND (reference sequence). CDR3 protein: CASSIEERGQGPNQPQHF. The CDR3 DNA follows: TGTGCCAGTAGTATAGAAGAGAGGGGACAGGGTCCGAATCAGCCCCAGCATTTT.

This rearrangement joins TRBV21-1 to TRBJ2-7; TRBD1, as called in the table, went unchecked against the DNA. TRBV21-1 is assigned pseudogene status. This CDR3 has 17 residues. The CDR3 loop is CASSNHEKTDRAYEQYF. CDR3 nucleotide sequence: TGTGCCAGCAGCAACCACGAAAAGACGGACAGGGCGTACGAGCAGTACTTC.

The CDR3 DNA follows: TGTGCCAGCAGTTCACCTAGCGGGAGATCAGGCAATGAGCAGTTCTTC. As protein: CASSSPSGRSGNEQFF. This chain uses TRBV28 with TRBJ2-1; 10 bases line up with TRBD2. The CDR3 loop spans 16 amino acids. From germline, CDR1 is MDHEN and CDR2 SYDVKM. The junction had 9 bases not matched to a gene; V was cut back by 4 bases and J by 6 bases.

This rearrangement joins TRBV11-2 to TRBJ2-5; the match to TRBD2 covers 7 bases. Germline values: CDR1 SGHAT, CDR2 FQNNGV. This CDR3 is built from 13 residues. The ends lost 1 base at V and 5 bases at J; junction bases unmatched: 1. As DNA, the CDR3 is TGTGCCAGCAGCTTAGCCGGGAGGGAGACCCAGTACTTC. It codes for CASSLAGRETQYF.

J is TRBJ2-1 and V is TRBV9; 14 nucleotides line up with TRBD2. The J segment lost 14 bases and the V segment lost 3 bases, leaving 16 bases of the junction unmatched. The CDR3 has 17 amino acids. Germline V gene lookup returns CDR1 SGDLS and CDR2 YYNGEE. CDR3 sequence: CASSARPGLAGDVVKFF. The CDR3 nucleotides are TGTGCCAGCAGCGCGCGCCCGGGACTAGCGGGAGATGTGGTGAAGTTCTTC. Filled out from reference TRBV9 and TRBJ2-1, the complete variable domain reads DSGVTQTPKHLITATGQRVTLRCSPRSGDLSVYWYQQSLDQGLQFLIQYYNGEERAKGNILERFSAQQFPDLHSELNLSSLELGDSALYFCASSARPGLAGDVVKFFGPGTRLTVL.

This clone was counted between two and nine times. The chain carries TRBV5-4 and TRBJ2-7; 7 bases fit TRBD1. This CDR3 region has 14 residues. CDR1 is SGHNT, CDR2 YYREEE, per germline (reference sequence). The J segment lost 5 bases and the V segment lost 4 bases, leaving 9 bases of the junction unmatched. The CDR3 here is CASSEMYRGNEQYF. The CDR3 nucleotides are TGTGCCAGCAGCGAAATGTACAGGGGAAACGAGCAGTACTTC.

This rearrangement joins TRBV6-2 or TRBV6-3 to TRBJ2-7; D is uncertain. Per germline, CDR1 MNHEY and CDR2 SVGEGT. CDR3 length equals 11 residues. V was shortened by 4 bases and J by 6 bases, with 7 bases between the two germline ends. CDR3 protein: CASSSTREQYF. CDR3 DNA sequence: TGTGCCAGCAGTTCTACGCGCGAGCAGTACTTC.

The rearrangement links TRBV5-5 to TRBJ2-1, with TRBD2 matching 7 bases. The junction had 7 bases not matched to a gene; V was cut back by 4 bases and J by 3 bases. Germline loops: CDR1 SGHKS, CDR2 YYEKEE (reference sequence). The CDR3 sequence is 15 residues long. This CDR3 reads CASSLLAGDYNEQFF. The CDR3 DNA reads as TGTGCCAGCAGCCTACTGGCGGGGGACTACAATGAGCAGTTCTTC.

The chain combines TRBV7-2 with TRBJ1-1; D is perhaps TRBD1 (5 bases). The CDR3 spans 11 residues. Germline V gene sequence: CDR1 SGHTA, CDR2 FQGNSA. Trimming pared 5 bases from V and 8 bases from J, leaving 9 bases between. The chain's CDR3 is CASSPTAEAFF. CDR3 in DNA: TGTGCCAGCAGCCCGACAGCAGAAGCTTTCTTT.